The rows below give T cell receptor beta chains drawn from one sample of a study of blood T cell repertoires in COVID-19. Generated by immunoSEQ multiplex PCR, the TCRdb table keeps only in-frame clones and is missing some. The data contain 53,000 or so clones, 76% of them seen just once; the ten biggest clones take up roughly a fifth. Sequenced: peripheral blood. These receptors were taken from a middle-aged man with active or convalescent COVID-19. The CDR3 runs from the conserved cysteine through the conserved F or W. The D gene is left open where the match is weak. The listing skips clone size in some rows; elsewhere it reads once, few, many or a size class.

v_gene: TRBV6-6; d_gene: NA; abundance: NA; j_gene: TRBJ2-3; CDR3aa: CASREVGTDTQYF; CDR3nt: TGTGCCAGCAGAGAGGTTGGCACAGATACGCAGTATTTT
v_gene: TRBV28; d_gene: TRBD1; abundance: NA; j_gene: TRBJ1-5; CDR3aa: CASSDSGTGKQPQHF; CDR3nt: TGTGCCAGCAGTGACTCCGGGACAGGGAAACAGCCCCAGCATTTT
v_gene: TRBV29-1; d_gene: NA; abundance: NA; j_gene: TRBJ1-2; CDR3aa: CSVEGAGYGYTF; CDR3nt: TGCAGCGTTGAGGGGGCGGGCTATGGCTACACCTTC
v_gene: TRBV19; d_gene: NA; abundance: NA; j_gene: TRBJ2-7; CDR3aa: CASSIDRGSGYEQYF; CDR3nt: TGTGCCAGTAGTATAGATCGGGGGTCCGGGTACGAGCAGTACTTC
v_gene: TRBV6-5; d_gene: TRBD1; abundance: NA; j_gene: TRBJ1-2; CDR3aa: CASTRQGIGYTF; CDR3nt: TGTGCCAGCACGAGACAGGGGATCGGCTACACCTTC
v_gene: TRBV3-1/TRBV3-2; d_gene: NA; abundance: NA; j_gene: TRBJ1-2; CDR3aa: CASSPLLNYGYTF; CDR3nt: TGTGCCAGCAGCCCACTCCTAAACTATGGCTACACCTTC
v_gene: TRBV6-5; d_gene: TRBD1; abundance: NA; j_gene: TRBJ2-2; CDR3aa: CASSFKQGAVGELFF; CDR3nt: TGTGCCAGCAGTTTCAAACAGGGGGCGGTCGGGGAGCTGTTTTTT
v_gene: TRBV3-1/TRBV3-2; d_gene: TRBD1; abundance: NA; j_gene: TRBJ2-2; CDR3aa: CASSQGTGNTGELFF; CDR3nt: TGTGCCAGCAGCCAAGGGACAGGAAACACCGGGGAGCTGTTTTTT
v_gene: TRBV7-6; d_gene: NA; abundance: NA; j_gene: TRBJ1-3; CDR3aa: CASSLSIPGPSGNTIYF; CDR3nt: TGTGCCAGCAGCTTAAGTATTCCAGGTCCCTCTGGAAACACCATATATTTT
v_gene: TRBV3-1/TRBV3-2; d_gene: NA; abundance: NA; j_gene: TRBJ1-2; CDR3aa: CASSQDAYRQGLYGYTF; CDR3nt: TGTGCCAGCAGCCAAGACGCTTACCGGCAGGGCTTGTATGGCTACACCTTC
v_gene: TRBV27; d_gene: TRBD1; abundance: NA; j_gene: TRBJ2-7; CDR3aa: CASLLGDRGRNEQYF; CDR3nt: TGTGCCAGCTTATTGGGAGACAGGGGGCGGAACGAGCAGTACTTC
v_gene: TRBV3-1/TRBV3-2; d_gene: TRBD2; abundance: NA; j_gene: TRBJ2-5; CDR3aa: CASSRGLAGSKETQYF; CDR3nt: TGTGCCAGCAGCCGCGGACTAGCGGGAAGCAAAGAGACCCAGTACTTC
v_gene: TRBV6-6; d_gene: NA; abundance: NA; j_gene: TRBJ1-1; CDR3aa: CASSQTGERAFF; CDR3nt: TGTGCCAGCAGCCAGACAGGTGAAAGGGCTTTCTTT
v_gene: TRBV11-2; d_gene: NA; abundance: NA; j_gene: TRBJ1-4; CDR3aa: CASGRENEKLFF; CDR3nt: TGTGCCAGCGGGAGGGAGAATGAAAAACTGTTTTTT
v_gene: TRBV6-5; d_gene: TRBD1; abundance: once; j_gene: TRBJ1-2; CDR3aa: CASRATGSFYGYTF; CDR3nt: TGTGCCAGCAGGGCGACAGGGAGTTTTTACGGCTACACCTTC
v_gene: TRBV19; d_gene: NA; abundance: NA; j_gene: TRBJ2-3; CDR3aa: CASSIGLTDTQYF; CDR3nt: TGTGCCAGTAGTATTGGACTGACAGATACGCAGTATTTT
v_gene: TRBV6-6; d_gene: NA; abundance: NA; j_gene: TRBJ2-7; CDR3aa: CASSWSQGSYEQYF; CDR3nt: TGTGCCAGCAGTTGGTCCCAGGGGTCGTACGAGCAGTACTTC
v_gene: TRBV7-3; d_gene: NA; abundance: few; j_gene: TRBJ2-7; CDR3aa: CASSPEMGPYEQYF; CDR3nt: TGTGCCAGCAGCCCGGAGATGGGGCCTTACGAGCAGTACTTC
v_gene: TRBV6-5; d_gene: NA; abundance: NA; j_gene: TRBJ2-2; CDR3aa: CASPTDTHTGELFF; CDR3nt: TGTGCCAGCCCTACGGACACCCACACCGGGGAGCTGTTTTTT
v_gene: TRBV27; d_gene: TRBD1; abundance: few; j_gene: TRBJ2-7; CDR3aa: CASSLGQGGEQYF; CDR3nt: TGTGCCAGCAGTTTAGGACAGGGGGGCGAGCAGTACTTC
v_gene: TRBV11-3; d_gene: NA; abundance: NA; j_gene: TRBJ1-1; CDR3aa: CASSLTGYTEAFF; CDR3nt: TGTGCCAGCAGCTTGACGGGGTACACTGAAGCTTTCTTT
v_gene: TRBV7-3; d_gene: NA; abundance: once; j_gene: TRBJ2-3; CDR3aa: CASSLGPAGTQYF; CDR3nt: TGTGCCAGCAGCTTAGGCCCTGCTGGTACGCAGTATTTT
v_gene: TRBV11-3; d_gene: NA; abundance: NA; j_gene: TRBJ2-7; CDR3aa: CASSLEASYEQYF; CDR3nt: TGTGCCAGCAGCTTAGAGGCTAGCTACGAGCAGTACTTC
v_gene: TRBV19; d_gene: NA; abundance: NA; j_gene: TRBJ1-1; CDR3aa: CAIRETDEAFF; CDR3nt: TGTGCCATCAGGGAAACTGATGAAGCTTTCTTT
v_gene: TRBV10-3; d_gene: TRBD2; abundance: NA; j_gene: TRBJ2-2; CDR3aa: CAISDSSGRALLIGELFF; CDR3nt: TGTGCCATCAGTGACTCTAGCGGGAGGGCCTTGTTGATCGGGGAGCTGTTTTTT
v_gene: TRBV19; d_gene: TRBD1; abundance: few; j_gene: TRBJ2-7; CDR3aa: CASSIRQGAAYEQYF; CDR3nt: TGTGCCAGTAGTATTCGACAGGGGGCAGCCTACGAGCAGTACTTC
v_gene: TRBV7-8; d_gene: NA; abundance: NA; j_gene: TRBJ2-3; CDR3aa: CASTPLFTSTDTQYF; CDR3nt: TGTGCCAGCACCCCCCTCTTCACTAGCACAGATACGCAGTATTTT
v_gene: TRBV6-4; d_gene: NA; abundance: NA; j_gene: TRBJ2-3; CDR3aa: CASRMEVLQGTQYF; CDR3nt: TGTGCCAGCAGAATGGAGGTATTACAAGGCACGCAGTATTTT
v_gene: TRBV5-1; d_gene: NA; abundance: NA; j_gene: TRBJ1-2; CDR3aa: CASRAVTANYGYTF; CDR3nt: TGCGCCAGCAGGGCCGTTACCGCTAACTATGGCTACACCTTC
v_gene: TRBV9; d_gene: NA; abundance: few; j_gene: TRBJ1-1; CDR3aa: CASSVSVNTEAFF; CDR3nt: TGTGCCAGCAGCGTATCCGTTAACACTGAAGCTTTCTTT
v_gene: TRBV7-8; d_gene: NA; abundance: NA; j_gene: TRBJ2-3; CDR3aa: CASSLTLPTQYF; CDR3nt: TGTGCCAGCAGCCTAACATTACCTACGCAGTATTTT
v_gene: TRBV5-1; d_gene: NA; abundance: NA; j_gene: TRBJ2-6; CDR3aa: CASSLPAAGANVLTF; CDR3nt: TGCGCCAGCAGCTTGCCCGCGGCTGGGGCCAACGTCCTGACTTTC
v_gene: TRBV19; d_gene: NA; abundance: NA; j_gene: TRBJ1-1; CDR3aa: CASSIDQRVETEAFF; CDR3nt: TGTGCCAGTAGTATAGATCAAAGAGTAGAGACTGAAGCTTTCTTT
v_gene: TRBV3-1/TRBV3-2; d_gene: TRBD1; abundance: NA; j_gene: TRBJ1-1; CDR3aa: CASSPLHRGRVNTEAFF; CDR3nt: TGTGCCAGCAGCCCTCTTCACAGGGGGCGGGTGAACACTGAAGCTTTCTTT
v_gene: TRBV19; d_gene: NA; abundance: NA; j_gene: TRBJ1-1; CDR3aa: CASSLFMNTEAFF; CDR3nt: TGTGCCAGTAGCCTCTTTATGAACACTGAAGCTTTCTTT
v_gene: TRBV9; d_gene: NA; abundance: NA; j_gene: TRBJ1-3; CDR3aa: CASSVVADTGNTIYF; CDR3nt: TGTGCCAGCAGCGTAGTGGCAGATACTGGAAACACCATATATTTT
v_gene: TRBV7-2; d_gene: TRBD1; abundance: NA; j_gene: TRBJ2-3; CDR3aa: CASSLAAAGGSTDTQYF; CDR3nt: TGTGCCAGCAGCTTAGCTGCGGCAGGGGGTAGCACAGATACGCAGTATTTT
v_gene: TRBV27; d_gene: NA; abundance: few; j_gene: TRBJ2-1; CDR3aa: CASSFSMVNEQFF; CDR3nt: TGTGCCAGCAGTTTTTCTATGGTAAATGAGCAGTTCTTC
v_gene: TRBV6-5; d_gene: NA; abundance: few; j_gene: TRBJ2-1; CDR3aa: CASRRTDYNEQFF; CDR3nt: TGTGCCAGCAGGCGGACAGACTACAATGAGCAGTTCTTC
v_gene: TRBV19; d_gene: TRBD1; abundance: NA; j_gene: TRBJ1-4; CDR3aa: CASSHTGTDLATNEKLFF; CDR3nt: TGTGCCAGTAGCCATACCGGGACAGACCTTGCAACTAATGAAAAACTGTTTTTT
v_gene: TRBV6-2/TRBV6-3; d_gene: TRBD1; abundance: NA; j_gene: TRBJ1-2; CDR3aa: CASSRTGGTYGYTF; CDR3nt: TGTGCCAGCAGCCGAACAGGGGGGACCTATGGCTACACCTTC
v_gene: TRBV6-4; d_gene: NA; abundance: few; j_gene: TRBJ2-3; CDR3aa: CASSDRGAEVF; CDR3nt: TGTGCCAGCAGTGATCGGGGGGCCGAGGTATTT